The next 10 T cell receptor beta chains were all read from a single sample in a study of PD-L1 blockade in urothelial cancer. Clones were read by immunoSEQ multiplex PCR, and TCRdb kept only the in-frame ones, dropping some. The data hold over 45,000 clones, with 87% observed a single time. The sequencing here drew on PBMCs, taken around atezolizumab (anti-PD-L1) treatment. The source of these receptors is a man between 60 and 75 years old with urothelial cancer.

J is TRBJ2-3 and V is TRBV5-1, with 7 bases that match TRBD1. The germline V gene has CDR1 SGHRS and CDR2 YFSETQ. The junction had 4 bases not matched to a gene; V was cut back by 0 bases and J by 0 bases. The CDR3 totals 16 residues. The DNA of the CDR3 is TGCGCCAGCAGCTTGGTTGGGACAGACAGCACAGATACGCAGTATTTT. Translated: CASSLVGTDSTDTQYF.

The CDR3 DNA reads as TGCGCCAGCAGCTTTTTAAAAGTCGCGGCAAGCGGGGGGATCGGTTCCTACAATGAGCAGTTCTTC. Its protein is CASSFLKVAASGGIGSYNEQFF. The chain uses TRBV5-1 and TRBJ2-1; TRBD2 aligns across 9 bases. V gave up 2 bases and J gave up 1 base; unmatched junction bases: 22. This CDR3 has 22 amino acids. Germline CDR1 is SGHRS and CDR2 is YFSETQ. The complete variable domain, with remaining parts taken from reference TRBV5-1 and TRBJ2-1, reads KAGVTQTPRYLIKTRGQQVTLSCSPISGHRSVSWYQQTPGQGLQFLFEYFSETQRNKGNFPGRFSGRQFSNSRSEMNVSTLELGDSALYLCASSFLKVAASGGIGSYNEQFFGPGTRLTVL.

This chain connects TRBV4-3 to TRBJ1-6; no definite D call. The germline V and J ends were trimmed by 0 bases and 5 bases, with 11 bases remaining between them. CDR3 length equals 16 residues. Germline-derived CDR1 and CDR2 are LGHNA and YSLEER. CDR3 nucleotide sequence: TGCGCCAGCAGCCAAGATTTAGCTACCAATAATTCACCCCTCCACTTT. Translation gives CASSQDLATNNSPLHF.

The genes are TRBV12-5 and TRBJ1-5; 8 bases are a match to TRBD1. The CDR3 has 14 amino acids. In germline, CDR1 is LGHNT, CDR2 FRNRAP. With V trimmed by 4 bases and J by 4 bases, 3 bases remained unmatched. The CDR3 nucleotides read TGTGCTAGTGGTTGGACAGGGCGGAATCAGCCCCAGCATTTT. Amino acid sequence: CASGWTGRNQPQHF.

The chain is built from TRBV14 and TRBJ2-7, with D possibly TRBD1 on 5 matching bases. V was shortened by 4 bases and J by 3 bases, with 16 bases between the two germline ends. The CDR3 length is 15 residues. Germline assignment: CDR1 SGHDN and CDR2 FVKESK. The CDR3 sequence is CASSRWAETVYEQYF. CDR3 coding DNA: TGTGCCAGCAGCCGGTGGGCCGAGACAGTCTACGAGCAGTACTTC.

The CDR3 protein is CASSQDPSGAEYF. In DNA, the CDR3 is TGCGCCAGCAGCCAAGATCCTAGCGGGGCGGAATACTTC. The chain is built from TRBV4-1 and TRBJ2-4; the match to TRBD2 covers 9 bases. This CDR3 is built from 13 residues. Germline CDR1 MGHRA, CDR2 YSYEKL. V shed 0 bases, J shed 16 bases, and the junction held 7 bases outside the gene matches.

This chain joins TRBV9 and TRBJ1-6; D unresolved. The CDR3 sequence is 12 residues long. Germline V CDR1 and CDR2: SGDLS, YYNGEE. Trimming removed 3 bases from V and 7 bases from J, with 5 bases in between. The CDR3 DNA follows: TGTGCCAGCAGCGCCCAAAATTCACCCCTCCACTTT. This encodes CASSAQNSPLHF.

The rearrangement joins TRBV11-2 to TRBJ2-7; 11 positions match TRBD1. With V trimmed by 5 bases and J by 4 bases, 10 bases remained unmatched. The CDR3 is made up of 16 amino acids. Germline V CDR1 and CDR2: SGHAT, FQNNGV. The CDR3 DNA sequence: TGTGCCAGCAGCCGCTGGACAGGGGGCGTGAGTTACGAGCAGTACTTC. Protein product: CASSRWTGGVSYEQYF.

This chain links TRBV6-5 with TRBJ2-7; 10 nucleotides match TRBD1. The junction had 9 bases not matched to a gene; V was cut back by 6 bases and J by 4 bases. Germline V gene data show CDR1 as MNHEY and CDR2 as SVGAGI. The CDR3 sequence is 15 residues long. The CDR3 sequence is CASSRSGTGVYEQYF. The CDR3 DNA reads as TGTGCCAGCAGCAGATCCGGGACAGGGGTTTACGAGCAGTACTTC.

This clone was observed once. The V and J genes are TRBV11-2 and TRBJ2-7, with a weak D call TRBD1 (6 bases). The ends were cut back, 5 bases at V and 7 bases at J, with 24 bases in the middle. The CDR3 is 16 amino acids. Germline V gives CDR1 SGHAT, CDR2 FQNNGV. CDR3 in amino acids: CASSPKPQGHSWEQYF. The CDR3 bases are TGTGCCAGCAGCCCAAAACCCCAGGGGCACTCCTGGGAGCAGTACTTC.